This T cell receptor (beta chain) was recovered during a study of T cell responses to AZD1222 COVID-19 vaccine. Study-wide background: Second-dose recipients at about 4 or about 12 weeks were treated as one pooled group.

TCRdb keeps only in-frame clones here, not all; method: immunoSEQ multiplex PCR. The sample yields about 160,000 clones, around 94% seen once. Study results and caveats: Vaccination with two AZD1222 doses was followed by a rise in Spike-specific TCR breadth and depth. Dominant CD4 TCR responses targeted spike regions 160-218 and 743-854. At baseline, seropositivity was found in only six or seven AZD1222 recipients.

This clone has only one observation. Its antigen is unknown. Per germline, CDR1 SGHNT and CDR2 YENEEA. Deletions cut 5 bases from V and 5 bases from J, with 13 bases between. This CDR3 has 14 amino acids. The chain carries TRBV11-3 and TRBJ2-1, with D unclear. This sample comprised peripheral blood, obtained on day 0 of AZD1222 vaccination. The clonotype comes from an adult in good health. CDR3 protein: CASSLNFRDNEQFF. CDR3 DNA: TGTGCCAGCAGCCTAAACTTTAGAGACAATGAGCAGTTCTTC.